This is a list of T cell receptor beta chains from one sample in a study of CD4 T cells in relation to SARS-CoV-2 and coronaviruses. Method: immunoSEQ multiplex PCR; TCRdb's copy keeps in-frame clones and lacks some. This sample has about 59,000 clones; roughly 85% occur once, and the top ten carry about 1.5%. Sequenced material: memory CD4+ T cells from PBMCs. These receptor sequences come from a human donor in good health. Both conserved end residues are part of each CDR3. The order of the fields is clone size, J gene, D gene, V gene, CDR3 protein, CDR3 DNA. A D gene is named only where the DNA matches it firmly. Not all rows give a size; the values are once, few, many and, for expanded clones, a class.

abundance: -; j_gene: TRBJ2-7; d_gene: TRBD2; v_gene: TRBV5-1; CDR3aa: CASSPPRLAGEGEQYF; CDR3nt: TGCGCCAGCAGCCCGCCGCGACTAGCGGGAGAAGGGGAGCAGTACTTC
abundance: medium-sized; j_gene: TRBJ2-7; d_gene: -; v_gene: TRBV28; CDR3aa: CASSSPRGGQLGGSLYEQYF; CDR3nt: TGTGCCAGCAGTTCGCCCCGAGGGGGGCAACTGGGCGGGAGCCTCTACGAGCAGTACTTC
abundance: -; j_gene: TRBJ2-3; d_gene: -; v_gene: TRBV5-1; CDR3aa: CASTGGASTDTQYF; CDR3nt: TGCGCCAGCACTGGCGGGGCTAGCACAGATACGCAGTATTTT
abundance: -; j_gene: TRBJ2-1; d_gene: -; v_gene: TRBV27; CDR3aa: CASSRGRVNEQFF; CDR3nt: TGTGCCAGCAGCAGAGGGAGAGTCAATGAGCAGTTCTTC
abundance: -; j_gene: TRBJ2-1; d_gene: TRBD1; v_gene: TRBV18; CDR3aa: CASSPFGTDNLHEQFF; CDR3nt: TGTGCCAGCTCACCGTTCGGGACAGATAACTTGCATGAGCAGTTCTTC
abundance: -; j_gene: TRBJ1-6; d_gene: -; v_gene: TRBV28; CDR3aa: CASSFGRYYNSPLHF; CDR3nt: TGTGCCAGCAGTTTTGGGCGGTACTATAATTCACCCCTCCACTTT
abundance: -; j_gene: TRBJ2-7; d_gene: TRBD2; v_gene: TRBV6-5; CDR3aa: CASSYLKTSGSYEQYF; CDR3nt: TGTGCCAGCAGTTACTTAAAGACTAGCGGGAGTTACGAGCAGTACTTC
abundance: -; j_gene: TRBJ2-5; d_gene: TRBD2; v_gene: TRBV2; CDR3aa: CASTKSGGSETQYF; CDR3nt: TGTGCCAGCACAAAATCCGGGGGGTCAGAGACCCAGTACTTC
abundance: -; j_gene: TRBJ2-1; d_gene: -; v_gene: TRBV19; CDR3aa: CASSTIGSGRMSNEQFF; CDR3nt: TGTGCCAGTAGTACCATAGGGTCAGGGAGGATGTCCAATGAGCAGTTCTTC
abundance: -; j_gene: TRBJ2-5; d_gene: TRBD2; v_gene: TRBV9; CDR3aa: CASSVASGPQETQYF; CDR3nt: TGTGCCAGCAGCGTAGCTAGCGGCCCCCAAGAGACCCAGTACTTC
abundance: -; j_gene: TRBJ1-3; d_gene: -; v_gene: TRBV24-1; CDR3aa: CATSDPDGSSGNTIYF; CDR3nt: TGTGCCACCAGTGACCCCGACGGTAGCTCTGGAAACACCATATATTTT
abundance: once; j_gene: TRBJ2-5; d_gene: TRBD1; v_gene: TRBV5-6; CDR3aa: CASSKDRGLFGQETQYF; CDR3nt: TGTGCCAGCAGTAAGGACAGGGGGTTGTTCGGCCAAGAGACCCAGTACTTC
abundance: -; j_gene: TRBJ1-6; d_gene: TRBD1; v_gene: TRBV27; CDR3aa: CASSPWDRRNSPLHF; CDR3nt: TGTGCCAGCAGTCCGTGGGACAGGCGTAATTCACCCCTCCACTTT
abundance: once; j_gene: TRBJ2-2; d_gene: -; v_gene: TRBV6-1; CDR3aa: CASSPSTRRLFF; CDR3nt: TGTGCCAGCAGCCCCTCGACTAGAAGGCTGTTTTTT
abundance: -; j_gene: TRBJ2-2; d_gene: TRBD2; v_gene: TRBV11-2; CDR3aa: CASRNTGLGGGELFF; CDR3nt: TGTGCCAGCAGGAATACGGGACTAGGAGGCGGGGAGCTGTTTTTT
abundance: -; j_gene: TRBJ2-5; d_gene: -; v_gene: TRBV5-1; CDR3aa: CASSIALAVETQYF; CDR3nt: TGCGCCAGCAGCATAGCTTTAGCAGTGGAGACCCAGTACTTC
abundance: -; j_gene: TRBJ2-4; d_gene: TRBD2; v_gene: TRBV10-3; CDR3aa: CAISEAGTSGYLAKNIQYF; CDR3nt: TGTGCCATCAGTGAGGCTGGGACTAGCGGGTACCTAGCCAAAAACATTCAGTACTTC
abundance: -; j_gene: TRBJ2-7; d_gene: TRBD2; v_gene: TRBV6-5; CDR3aa: CASSSAGRAEQYF; CDR3nt: TGTGCCAGCAGTTCCGCGGGGAGGGCTGAGCAGTACTTC
abundance: -; j_gene: TRBJ2-7; d_gene: TRBD2; v_gene: TRBV7-3; CDR3aa: CASSLATSGRSYEQYF; CDR3nt: TGTGCCAGCAGCTTAGCGACTAGCGGGAGGTCCTACGAGCAGTACTTC
abundance: -; j_gene: TRBJ2-1; d_gene: -; v_gene: TRBV5-1; CDR3aa: CASSSMPSSARRYNEQFF; CDR3nt: TGCGCCAGCAGCTCAATGCCGTCTAGCGCGAGAAGATACAATGAGCAGTTCTTC
abundance: -; j_gene: TRBJ2-7; d_gene: TRBD2; v_gene: TRBV7-2; CDR3aa: CASSLQQRDYEQYF; CDR3nt: TGTGCCAGCAGCTTACAACAGCGGGATTACGAGCAGTACTTC
abundance: -; j_gene: TRBJ2-3; d_gene: -; v_gene: TRBV18; CDR3aa: CASSPDLATDTQYF; CDR3nt: TGTGCCAGCTCACCAGATCTAGCGACAGATACGCAGTATTTT
abundance: -; j_gene: TRBJ1-5; d_gene: -; v_gene: TRBV2; CDR3aa: CASSDQLGNQPQHF; CDR3nt: TGTGCCAGCAGTGACCAGCTCGGCAATCAGCCCCAGCATTTT
abundance: -; j_gene: TRBJ2-4; d_gene: TRBD2; v_gene: TRBV19; CDR3aa: CASKSSGSKNIQYF; CDR3nt: TGTGCCAGTAAAAGTAGCGGGAGCAAAAACATTCAGTACTTC
abundance: few; j_gene: TRBJ1-1; d_gene: -; v_gene: TRBV11-2; CDR3aa: CASSPWSTAFF; CDR3nt: TGTGCCAGCAGCCCTTGGTCGACAGCTTTCTTT
abundance: -; j_gene: TRBJ2-1; d_gene: TRBD2; v_gene: TRBV20-1; CDR3aa: CSASSGGSYDEQFF; CDR3nt: TGCAGTGCTAGTTCTGGCGGGAGTTACGATGAGCAGTTCTTC
abundance: -; j_gene: TRBJ2-1; d_gene: -; v_gene: TRBV28; CDR3aa: CASSLHRGYNEQFF; CDR3nt: TGTGCCAGCAGTTTACATCGTGGGTACAATGAGCAGTTCTTC
abundance: -; j_gene: TRBJ1-1; d_gene: TRBD1; v_gene: TRBV9; CDR3aa: CASSEGDRERTEAFF; CDR3nt: TGTGCCAGCAGTGAAGGGGACAGGGAACGCACTGAAGCTTTCTTT
abundance: -; j_gene: TRBJ2-7; d_gene: -; v_gene: TRBV3-1/TRBV3-2; CDR3aa: CASSQAGGSYEQYF; CDR3nt: TGTGCCAGCAGCCAGGCAGGGGGGTCCTATGAGCAGTACTTC
abundance: once; j_gene: TRBJ1-4; d_gene: -; v_gene: TRBV4-2; CDR3aa: CASSQGTATNEKLFF; CDR3nt: TGTGCCAGCAGCCAAGGGACAGCAACTAATGAAAAACTGTTTTTT
abundance: -; j_gene: TRBJ2-1; d_gene: -; v_gene: TRBV9; CDR3aa: CASSVYDISSYNEQFF; CDR3nt: TGTGCCAGCAGCGTTTACGATATTAGCTCCTACAATGAGCAGTTCTTC
abundance: -; j_gene: TRBJ2-6; d_gene: -; v_gene: TRBV3-1/TRBV3-2; CDR3aa: CASSQTRGSGANVLTF; CDR3nt: TGTGCCAGCAGCCAAACTAGAGGTTCTGGGGCCAACGTCCTGACTTTC
abundance: -; j_gene: TRBJ2-7; d_gene: TRBD2; v_gene: TRBV28; CDR3aa: CASSPGLAGDTYEQYF; CDR3nt: TGTGCCAGCAGCCCGGGACTAGCGGGAGACACCTACGAGCAGTACTTC
abundance: -; j_gene: TRBJ2-5; d_gene: TRBD2; v_gene: TRBV7-3; CDR3aa: CASSLFAGGQETQYF; CDR3nt: TGTGCCAGCAGCTTATTTGCGGGAGGGCAAGAGACCCAGTACTTC
abundance: -; j_gene: TRBJ2-7; d_gene: -; v_gene: TRBV11-1; CDR3aa: CASTLGGAREQYF; CDR3nt: TGTGCCAGCACACTGGGGGGGGCCCGCGAGCAGTACTTC
abundance: once; j_gene: TRBJ1-2; d_gene: -; v_gene: TRBV7-6; CDR3aa: CASSLMAGANYGYTF; CDR3nt: TGTGCCAGCAGCTTAATGGCAGGGGCTAACTATGGCTACACCTTC
abundance: -; j_gene: TRBJ2-7; d_gene: -; v_gene: TRBV20-1; CDR3aa: CSASPGQPYSYEQYF; CDR3nt: TGCAGTGCTAGTCCAGGACAGCCGTACTCCTACGAGCAGTACTTC